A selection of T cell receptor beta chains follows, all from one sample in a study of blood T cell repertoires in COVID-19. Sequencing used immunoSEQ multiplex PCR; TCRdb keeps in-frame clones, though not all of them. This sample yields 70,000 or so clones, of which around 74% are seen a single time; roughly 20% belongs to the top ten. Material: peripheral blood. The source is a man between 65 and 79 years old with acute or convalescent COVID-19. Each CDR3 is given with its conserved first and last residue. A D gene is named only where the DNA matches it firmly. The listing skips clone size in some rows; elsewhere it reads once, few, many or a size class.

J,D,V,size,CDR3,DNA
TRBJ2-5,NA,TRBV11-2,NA,CASSSREGSQETQYF,TGTGCCAGCAGCTCACGGGAAGGCAGCCAAGAGACCCAGTACTTC
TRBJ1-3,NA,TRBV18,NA,CASSRTGAGDGTIYF,TGTGCCAGCTCACGAACGGGAGCCGGAGATGGCACCATATATTTT
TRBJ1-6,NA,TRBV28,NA,CASSLMGRTNSPLHF,TGTGCCAGCAGTTTAATGGGGAGAACTAATTCACCCCTCCACTTT
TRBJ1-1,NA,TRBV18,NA,CASSPPWRDTEAFF,TGTGCCAGCTCACCACCTTGGCGGGACACTGAAGCTTTCTTT
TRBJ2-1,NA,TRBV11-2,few,CASSLRGLRNEQFF,TGTGCCAGCAGCTTACGTGGACTGCGCAATGAGCAGTTCTTC
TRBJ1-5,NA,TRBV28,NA,CASSLWANQPQHF,TGTGCCAGCAGTTTATGGGCCAATCAGCCCCAGCATTTT
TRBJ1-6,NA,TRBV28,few,CASRESNSPLHF,TGTGCCAGCAGGGAGAGTAATTCACCCCTCCACTTT
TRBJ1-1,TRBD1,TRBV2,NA,CASSQTGGITEAFF,TGTGCCAGCAGTCAGACAGGGGGGATAACTGAAGCTTTCTTT
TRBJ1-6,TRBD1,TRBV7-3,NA,CASGTGRSPLHF,TGTGCCAGCGGGACAGGGCGGTCACCCCTCCACTTT
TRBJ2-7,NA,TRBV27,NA,CASSVQSSYEQYF,TGTGCCAGCAGTGTACAGAGCTCCTACGAGCAGTACTTC
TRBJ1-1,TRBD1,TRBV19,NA,CASSWGTGKMNTEAFF,TGTGCCAGTAGTTGGGGGACAGGAAAGATGAACACTGAAGCTTTCTTT
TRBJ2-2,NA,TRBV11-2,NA,CASSSNTGELFF,TGTGCCAGCAGCTCAAACACCGGGGAGCTGTTTTTT
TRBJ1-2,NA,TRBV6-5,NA,CASSTWTANYGYTF,TGTGCCAGCAGTACCTGGACAGCTAACTATGGCTACACCTTC
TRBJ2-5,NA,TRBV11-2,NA,CASSLIQGGETQYF,TGTGCCAGCAGCTTAATACAGGGGGGGGAGACCCAGTACTTC
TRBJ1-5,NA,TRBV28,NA,CASSLRQGYQPQHF,TGTGCCAGCAGTTTACGGCAGGGATATCAGCCCCAGCATTTT
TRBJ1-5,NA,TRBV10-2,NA,CASSPGEGQPQHF,TGCGCCAGCAGTCCAGGTGAAGGCCAGCCCCAGCATTTT
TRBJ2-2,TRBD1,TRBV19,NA,CASSSRDRGQNTGELFF,TGTGCCAGTAGTTCCCGGGACAGGGGACAGAACACCGGGGAGCTGTTTTTT
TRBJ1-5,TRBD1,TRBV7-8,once,CASSPRTGDSNQPQHF,TGTGCCAGCAGCCCCAGGACAGGGGATAGCAATCAGCCCCAGCATTTT
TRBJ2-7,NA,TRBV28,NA,CASSLSPGSGYEQYF,TGTGCCAGCAGTTTAAGCCCGGGATCGGGATACGAGCAGTACTTC
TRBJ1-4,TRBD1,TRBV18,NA,CASSPGQGQSEKLFF,TGTGCCAGCTCACCGGGACAGGGGCAGAGTGAAAAACTGTTTTTT
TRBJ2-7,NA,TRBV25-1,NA,CASSEALAYEQYF,TGTGCCAGCAGTGAAGCACTAGCTTACGAGCAGTACTTC
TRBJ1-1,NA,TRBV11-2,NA,CASSSTGFAFF,TGTGCCAGCAGCTCCACAGGGTTTGCTTTCTTT
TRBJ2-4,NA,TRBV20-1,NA,CSARQDHIQYF,TGCAGTGCTAGACAGGATCACATTCAGTACTTC
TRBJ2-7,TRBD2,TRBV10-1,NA,CASSDPGLAEEQYF,TGCGCCAGCAGTGACCCGGGACTAGCGGAAGAGCAGTACTTC
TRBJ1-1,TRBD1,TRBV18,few,CASTTGENTEAFF,TGTGCCAGCACGACAGGGGAAAACACTGAAGCTTTCTTT
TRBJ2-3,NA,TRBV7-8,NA,CASSLSSDTQYF,TGTGCCAGCAGCTTATCATCAGATACGCAGTATTTT
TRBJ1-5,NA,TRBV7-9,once,CALGGNQPQHF,TGTGCCCTGGGGGGGAACCAGCCCCAGCATTTT
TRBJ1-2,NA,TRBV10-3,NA,CAISESVQSNNYGYTF,TGTGCCATCAGTGAGTCGGTACAGTCTAATAACTATGGCTACACCTTC
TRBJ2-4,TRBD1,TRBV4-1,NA,CASSQSGTGGRVYF,TGCGCCAGCAGCCAATCCGGGACAGGGGGTCGAGTATACTTC
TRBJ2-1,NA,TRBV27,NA,CASSLFPGIVEQFF,TGTGCCAGCAGTTTATTTCCAGGGATCGTTGAGCAGTTCTTC
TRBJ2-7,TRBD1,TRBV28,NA,CASRPTGLYEQYF,TGTGCCAGCAGACCGACAGGGCTTTACGAGCAGTACTTC
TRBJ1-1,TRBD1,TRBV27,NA,CASSPGQGANTEAFF,TGTGCCAGCAGTCCAGGACAGGGGGCAAACACTGAAGCTTTCTTT
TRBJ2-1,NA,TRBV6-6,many,CASSYGGLYNEQFF,TGTGCCAGCAGTTACGGAGGCCTTTACAATGAGCAGTTCTTC
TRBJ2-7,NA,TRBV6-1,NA,CASSEYYEQYF,TGTGCCAGCAGTGAATACTACGAGCAGTACTTC
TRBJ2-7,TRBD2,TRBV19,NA,CASSPGLAGGLEQYF,TGTGCCAGTAGTCCGGGACTAGCGGGAGGGCTGGAGCAGTACTTC
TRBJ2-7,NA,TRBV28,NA,CASSPSLGLGNYEQYF,TGTGCCAGCAGTCCTTCTTTGGGACTTGGTAACTACGAGCAGTACTTC
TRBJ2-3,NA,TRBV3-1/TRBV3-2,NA,CASSQMGGGGITDTQYF,TGTGCCAGCAGCCAGATGGGGGGAGGGGGAATCACAGATACGCAGTATTTT
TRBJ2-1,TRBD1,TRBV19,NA,CASSSDRGGSYNEQFF,TGTGCCAGTAGTTCAGACAGGGGGGGATCCTACAATGAGCAGTTCTTC
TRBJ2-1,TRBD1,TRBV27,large,CASSFEGTGPAGNEQFF,TGTGCCAGCAGCTTTGAGGGGACAGGCCCCGCAGGGAATGAGCAGTTCTTC
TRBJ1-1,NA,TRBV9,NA,CASSLSRGNTEAFF,TGTGCCAGCAGCCTCAGCAGGGGGAACACTGAAGCTTTCTTT
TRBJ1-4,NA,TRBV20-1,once,CSASRGSTNEKLFF,TGCAGTGCTAGTAGGGGGTCAACTAATGAAAAACTGTTTTTT
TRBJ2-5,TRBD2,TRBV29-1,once,CSVSLGRAPETQYF,TGCAGCGTTTCCTTAGGGAGGGCCCCAGAGACCCAGTACTTC
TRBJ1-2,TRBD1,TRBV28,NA,CASSGDRYGYTF,TGTGCCAGCAGTGGGGACAGGTATGGCTACACCTTC
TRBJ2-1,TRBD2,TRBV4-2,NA,CASSLYRLAGALGEQFF,TGTGCCAGCAGCCTATACAGACTAGCGGGAGCCCTCGGTGAGCAGTTCTTC
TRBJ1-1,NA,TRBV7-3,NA,CASRDTGITEAFF,TGTGCCAGCAGGGATACAGGGATCACTGAAGCTTTCTTT
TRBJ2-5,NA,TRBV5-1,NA,CASSLDRQETQYF,TGCGCCAGCAGCTTGGACCGGCAAGAGACCCAGTACTTC
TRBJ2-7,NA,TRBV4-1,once,CASSQNTGPSYEQYF,TGCGCCAGCAGCCAAAATACAGGGCCCTCCTACGAGCAGTACTTC
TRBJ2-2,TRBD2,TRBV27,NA,CASSPGLANTGELFF,TGTGCCAGCAGCCCGGGACTAGCAAACACCGGGGAGCTGTTTTTT